This entry concerns a single T cell receptor beta chain. This entry belongs to a study of blood T cell repertoires in COVID-19. Study at large: Samples taken during acute and convalescent COVID-19 were collected in the United States, Italy and Spain. From T cells, B-cell-depleted T cells, or PBMCs came the material, which was cDNA or gDNA.

The authors' processing: Amplifying reference gene primers gave estimates of nucleated cell counts. Data came from immunoSEQ multiplex PCR; TCRdb stores just in-frame clones and leaves some out. Clonal size and the V and J genes are those of that table, whereas D and trimming came from the DNA. This table has around 260,000 clones, around 84% appearing once. Germline values: CDR1 SGHVS, CDR2 FQNEAQ. Trimming cost V 1 base and J 8 bases, with 14 bases left between them. This CDR3 comprises 14 residues. The chain carries TRBV7-8 and TRBJ1-2; unclear D gene. The sample consisted of PBMCs or T cells enriched from blood (not recorded which). This receptor was taken from a young man with acute COVID-19. The DNA for the CDR3 is TGTGCCAGCAGCTTAGTGTCGGCAGGCCCCGGCTACACCTTC. Protein: CASSLVSAGPGYTF.